This T cell receptor beta chain is drawn from a study of blood T cell repertoires in COVID-19. Study context: T cells, B-cell-depleted T cells, or PBMCs provided the cDNA or gDNA that served as material.

TCRdb keeps only in-frame clones here, not all; method: immunoSEQ multiplex PCR. The sample consists of about 240,000 clones, over 65% of them appearing once. J was trimmed by 3 bases and V by 4 bases; bases with no gene match: 3. The CDR3 contains 15 residues. Germline CDR1 and CDR2: MGHRA and YSYEKL. The sample comprised peripheral blood. The sequence was obtained from a woman older than 75 with acute or convalescent COVID-19. The V gene is TRBV4-1, the J gene TRBJ2-2; TRBD2 agrees at 9 bases. This CDR3 reads CASSPTSGYTGELFF. CDR3 bases: TGCGCCAGCAGCCCGACTAGCGGCTACACCGGGGAGCTGTTTTTT.